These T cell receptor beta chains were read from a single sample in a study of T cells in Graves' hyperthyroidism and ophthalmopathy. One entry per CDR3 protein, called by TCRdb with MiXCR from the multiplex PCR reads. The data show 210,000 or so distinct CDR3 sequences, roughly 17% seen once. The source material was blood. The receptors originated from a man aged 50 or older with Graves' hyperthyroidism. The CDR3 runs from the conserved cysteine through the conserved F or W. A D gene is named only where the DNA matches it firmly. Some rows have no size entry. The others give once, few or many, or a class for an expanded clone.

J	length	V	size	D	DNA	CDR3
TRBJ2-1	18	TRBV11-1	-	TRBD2	TGTGCCAGCAGCGATAAACGGACTAGCGGGAGGAACGACAATGAGCAGTTCTTC	CASSDKRTSGRNDNEQFF
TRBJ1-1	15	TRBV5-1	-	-	TGCGCCAGCAGCTTGGAAAGGGTCTCGATCACTGAAGCTTTCTTT	CASSLERVSITEAFF
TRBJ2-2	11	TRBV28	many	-	TGTGCCAGCAGTTTAGGGGAGGAGCTGTTTTTT	CASSLGEELFF
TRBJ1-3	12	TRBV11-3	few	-	TGTGCCAGCAGCATAGGTGGAAACACCATATATTTT	CASSIGGNTIYF
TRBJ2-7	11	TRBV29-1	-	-	TGCAGCGTTGAGGGCATTTACGAGCAGTACTTC	CSVEGIYEQYF
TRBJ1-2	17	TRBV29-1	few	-	TGCAGCGTTGAAGGGGGGGCAGTTAAAGGATTTAACTATGGCTACACCTTC	CSVEGGAVKGFNYGYTF
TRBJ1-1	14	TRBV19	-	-	TGTGCCAGTAGTAGTGGGGGGGGGAACACTGAAGCTTTCTTT	CASSSGGGNTEAFF
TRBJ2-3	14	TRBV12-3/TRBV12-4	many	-	TGTGCCAGCAGTTTACCCCCAGTCACAGATACGCAGTATTTT	CASSLPPVTDTQYF
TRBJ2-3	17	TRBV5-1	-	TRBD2	TGCGCCAGCAGCTTGACTGGGACTAGCGGGGGCACAGATACGCAGTATTTT	CASSLTGTSGGTDTQYF
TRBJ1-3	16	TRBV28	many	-	TGTGCCAGCAGTTTGGGCAGGCTCGAGCGTCAACGCACCATATATTTT	CASSLGRLERQRTIYF
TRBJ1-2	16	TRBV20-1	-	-	TGCAGTGCTAGAGAAACTGTGGGACGGATTAACTATGGCTACACCTTC	CSARETVGRINYGYTF
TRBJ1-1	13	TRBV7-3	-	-	TGTGCCAGCAGCTTAGAGCCGGGCACTGAAGCTTTCTTT	CASSLEPGTEAFF
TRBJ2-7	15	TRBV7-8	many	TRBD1	TGTGCCAGCAGCCCCCGACAGGGGGCGGGATACGAGCAGTACTTC	CASSPRQGAGYEQYF
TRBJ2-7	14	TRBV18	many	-	TGTGCCAGCTCACCAAGTTCCGAGGGGTACGAGCAGTACTTC	CASSPSSEGYEQYF
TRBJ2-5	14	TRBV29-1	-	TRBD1	TGCAGCGGCAGGGACAGGGGGCGGATCGAGACCCAGTACTTC	CSGRDRGRIETQYF
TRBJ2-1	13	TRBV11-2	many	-	TGTGCCAGCAGCTTAGTGGGCTACAATGAGCAGTTCTTC	CASSLVGYNEQFF
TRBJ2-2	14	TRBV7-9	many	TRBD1	TGTGCCAGCAGCCGGGACAGGGCCACCGGGGAGCTGTTTTTT	CASSRDRATGELFF
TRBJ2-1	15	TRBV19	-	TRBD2	TGTGCCAGTAGTATGGGACTAGCGGGGTACAATGAGCAGTTCTTC	CASSMGLAGYNEQFF
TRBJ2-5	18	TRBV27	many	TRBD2	TGTGCCAGCACCCGAGGTTTTGTCCGAGGGAGGGGAGTGGAGACCCAGTACTTC	CASTRGFVRGRGVETQYF
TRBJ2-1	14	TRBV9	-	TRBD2	TGTGCCAGCAGCGGGACTAGCGGGTACAATGAGCAGTCCTTC	CASSGTSGYNEQSF
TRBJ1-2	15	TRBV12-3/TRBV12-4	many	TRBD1	TGTGCCAGCAGTTTAGGGGGACAGGGCTGGTATGGCTACACCTTC	CASSLGGQGWYGYTF
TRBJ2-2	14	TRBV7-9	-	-	TGTGCCAGCACGCCCCAGGGATTCACCGGGGAGCTGTTTTTT	CASTPQGFTGELFF
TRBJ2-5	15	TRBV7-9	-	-	TGTGCCAGCAGCACCATAGGACAACCCCAAGAGACCCAGTACTTC	CASSTIGQPQETQYF
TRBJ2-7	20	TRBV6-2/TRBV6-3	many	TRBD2	TGTGCCAGCAGTTACGTCGGGGTCCTGGAGAGACTAGCGGGATGGGACGAGCAGTACTTC	CASSYVGVLERLAGWDEQYF
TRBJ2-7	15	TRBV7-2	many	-	TGTGCCAGCAGCCTTGGGACTGGACCCTCTCAAGAGCAGTACTTC	CASSLGTGPSQEQYF
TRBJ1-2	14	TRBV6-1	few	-	TGTGCCAGCAGTCCGGGGACGTGGGACTATGGCTACACCTTC	CASSPGTWDYGYTF
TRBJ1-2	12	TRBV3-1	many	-	TGTGCCAGCAGCCAGAGCAGGGACGGCTACACCTTC	CASSQSRDGYTF
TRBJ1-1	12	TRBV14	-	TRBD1	TGTGCCAGCAGCCGTACAGGGGATGAAGCTTTCTTT	CASSRTGDEAFF
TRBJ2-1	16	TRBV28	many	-	TGTGCCAGCAGTTCCCTTTTCGGGGGAGTGCGGGATGAGCAGTTCTTC	CASSSLFGGVRDEQFF
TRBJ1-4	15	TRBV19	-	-	TGTGCCAGTAGTATAATCGGCGCAACTAATGAAAAACTGTTTTTT	CASSIIGATNEKLFF
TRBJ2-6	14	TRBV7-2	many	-	TGTGCCACAGACGGGGCCTCTGGGGCCAACGTCCTGACTTTC	CATDGASGANVLTF
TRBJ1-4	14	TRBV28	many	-	TGTGCCAGCAGTCCACCTGCAACTAATGAAAAACTGTTTTTT	CASSPPATNEKLFF
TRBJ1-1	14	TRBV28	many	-	TGTGCCAGCAGTGTGGACGGGGAGCGTACTGAAGCTTTCTTT	CASSVDGERTEAFF
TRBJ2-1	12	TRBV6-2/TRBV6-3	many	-	TGTGCCAGCAGTTACCCGACACCGGAGCAGTTCTTC	CASSYPTPEQFF
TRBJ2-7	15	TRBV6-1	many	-	TGTGCCAGCAGTGAAGCGCAGAGGAAGAGGTACGAGCAGTACTTC	CASSEAQRKRYEQYF
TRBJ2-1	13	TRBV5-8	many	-	TGTGCCAGCAGCCCGAACAGGGACAATGAGCAGTTCTTC	CASSPNRDNEQFF
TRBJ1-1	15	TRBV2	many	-	TGTGCCAGCAGTGAAGGACAGATCGGGAACACTGAAGCTTTCTTT	CASSEGQIGNTEAFF
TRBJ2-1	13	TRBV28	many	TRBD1	TGTGCCAGCAGTACCGGGACAGTCAATGAGCAGTTCTTC	CASSTGTVNEQFF
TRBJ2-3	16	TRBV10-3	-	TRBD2	TGTGCCATCAGTCCCGGGACTACTTCTAGCACAGGTACGCAGTATTTT	CAISPGTTSSTGTQYF
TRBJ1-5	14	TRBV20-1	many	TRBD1	TGCAGTGTCCCGGGACAGTTCGGCAATCAGCCCCAGCATTTT	CSVPGQFGNQPQHF
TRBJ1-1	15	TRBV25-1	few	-	TGTGCCAGCAGTGAATGGGGGGCCATGAACACTGAAGCTTTCTTT	CASSEWGAMNTEAFF
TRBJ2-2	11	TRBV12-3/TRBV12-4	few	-	TGTGCCAGCAGCCCCCGCGGGGAGCTGTTTTTT	CASSPRGELFF
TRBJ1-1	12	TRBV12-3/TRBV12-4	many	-	TGTGCCAGCAGTTTAGGTTCCGGTGATGCTTTCTTT	CASSLGSGDAFF
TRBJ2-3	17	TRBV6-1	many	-	TGTGCCAGCAGTGAAGCCCCGGATGGGGCCGGCACAGATACGCAGTATTTT	CASSEAPDGAGTDTQYF
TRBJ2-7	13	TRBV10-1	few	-	TGCGCCAGCAGTGAAGAAATCAACTACGAGCAGTACTTC	CASSEEINYEQYF
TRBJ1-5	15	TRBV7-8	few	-	TGTGCCAGCAGCTTAAACGTGATTAGCAATCAGCCCCAGCATTTT	CASSLNVISNQPQHF
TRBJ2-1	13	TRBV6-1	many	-	TGTGCCAGCAGTGTACAGCTTAAGGATGAGCAGTTCTTC	CASSVQLKDEQFF
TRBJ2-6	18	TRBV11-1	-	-	TGTGCCAGCAGCTTAGTCCCAGGGTCGCTTGCTGGGGCCAACGTCCTGACTTTC	CASSLVPGSLAGANVLTF
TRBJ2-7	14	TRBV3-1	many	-	TGTGCCAGCAGCCAACCCGGGAAGGTTGGCGAGCAGTACTTC	CASSQPGKVGEQYF
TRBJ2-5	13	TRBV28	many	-	TGTGCCAGCAGGCCGGGGCTCCAAGAGACCCAGTACTTC	CASRPGLQETQYF
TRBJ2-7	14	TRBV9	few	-	TGTGCCAGCAGCGGGACTGACATCTCCTACGAGCAGTACTTC	CASSGTDISYEQYF
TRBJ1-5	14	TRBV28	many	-	TGTGCCAGCAGCCTGGACAGCACCAATCAGCCCCAGCATTTT	CASSLDSTNQPQHF
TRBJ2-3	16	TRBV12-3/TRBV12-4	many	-	TGTGCCACTGACTGGATCTACCCCCAAGGCACAGATACGCAGTATTTT	CATDWIYPQGTDTQYF